This T cell receptor beta chain is from a study of T cell responses to AZD1222 COVID-19 vaccine. The CDR3 consists of 14 residues. V shed 5 bases and J shed 5 bases, with 12 bases lying between them. Germline CDR1 is SGHAT and CDR2 is FQNNGV. Method: immunoSEQ multiplex PCR; TCRdb's copy keeps in-frame clones and lacks some. The sample records fewer than 150,000 clones, more than 85% being singletons. The source material was peripheral blood, sampled on day 0 of AZD1222 vaccination. The sequence derives from an adult in good health. The rearrangement joins TRBV11-2 to TRBJ2-2, with D unclear. DNA of the CDR3: TGTGCCAGCAGCGGCCGGGTCCAAACCGGGGAGCTGTTTTTT. Translating gives CASSGRVQTGELFF.